This note documents a single T cell receptor beta chain sequence. Its antigen is not known. The data derive from a study of Tregs in tolerant kidney transplant recipients. Unstimulated regulatory T cells (CD4+CD25+CD127-), CD4+CD25- non-regulatory cells, CD4 and CD8 cells were FACS-sorted from thawed PBMCs. Using immunoSEQ multiplex PCR, the repertoire was profiled, and TCRdb retains in-frame clones only, with some absent. The table lists around 77,000 clones, roughly 98% of them singletons, with approximately 0.52% in the top ten. Regarding the study as a whole: Expanding Tregs on activated donor B cells appeared to best identify donor-specific TCRbeta clones.

V shed 4 bases and J shed 3 bases, with 6 bases lying between them. The CDR3 has 11 residues. Germline-derived CDR1 and CDR2 are GTSNPN and SVGIG (reference sequence). Sequenced here: CD4+ T cells from blood, sampled before the transplant. This TCR was recovered from a human donor who received a combined kidney and bone marrow transplant. The chain is built from TRBV30 and TRBJ2-5; D uncertain. DNA for the CDR3: TGTGCCTGGACGGGTAAAGAGACCCAGTACTTC. Encoded protein: CAWTGKETQYF.